The TCR beta chain under discussion was sequenced for a study of blood T cell repertoires in COVID-19. This CDR3 is built from 17 residues. Trimming stripped 0 bases from V and 4 bases from J, with 19 bases between. Germline loops: CDR1 LGHNA, CDR2 YSLEER. Authors' methods: Nucleated cell number was recorded as an estimate derived from reference gene primer amplification. Here immunoSEQ multiplex PCR was the method, and the copy in TCRdb shows in-frame clones only, minus some. V, J and clone size reflect that table, while D and trimming were determined from the DNA. The sample lists tens of thousands of clones, under 85% occurring once.

Sequencing was done on a sample of peripheral blood. The chain couples TRBV4-3 to TRBJ2-7; no clear D gene. This TCR derives from a man aged 70 or older with acute or convalescent COVID-19. The CDR3, as DNA: TGCGCCAGCAGCCAAGAGTGGAGAGTAAGCGCCCCTTACGAGCAGTACTTC. It translates to CASSQEWRVSAPYEQYF.